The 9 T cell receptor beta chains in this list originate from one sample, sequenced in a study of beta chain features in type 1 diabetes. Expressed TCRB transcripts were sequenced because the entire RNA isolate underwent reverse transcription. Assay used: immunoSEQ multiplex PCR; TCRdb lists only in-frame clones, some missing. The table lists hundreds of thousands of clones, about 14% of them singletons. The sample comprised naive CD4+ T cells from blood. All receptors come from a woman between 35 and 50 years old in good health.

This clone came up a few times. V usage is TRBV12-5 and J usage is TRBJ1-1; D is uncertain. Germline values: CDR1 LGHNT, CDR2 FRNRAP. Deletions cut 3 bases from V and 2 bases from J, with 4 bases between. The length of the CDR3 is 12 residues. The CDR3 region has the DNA TGTGCTAGTGGTTTTCAAAACACTGAAGCTTTCTTT. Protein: CASGFQNTEAFF.

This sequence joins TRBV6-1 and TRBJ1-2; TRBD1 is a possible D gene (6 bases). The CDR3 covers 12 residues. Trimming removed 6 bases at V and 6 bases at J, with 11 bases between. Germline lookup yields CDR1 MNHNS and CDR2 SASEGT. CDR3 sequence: CASRAGVDGYTF. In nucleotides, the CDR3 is TGTGCCAGCAGGGCAGGGGTAGATGGCTACACCTTC.

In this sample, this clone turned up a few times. The CDR3 is CASSPPYARGFTQYF. In nucleotides, the CDR3 is TGTGCCAGCTCACCACCGTACGCCAGGGGTTTTACGCAGTATTTT. The chain couples TRBV18 to TRBJ2-3; possibly TRBD1 for D (6 bases). V was shortened by 0 bases and J by 8 bases, with 15 bases between the two germline ends. The CDR3 spans 15 residues. CDR1 is KGHSH and CDR2 is LQKENI in the germline V gene.

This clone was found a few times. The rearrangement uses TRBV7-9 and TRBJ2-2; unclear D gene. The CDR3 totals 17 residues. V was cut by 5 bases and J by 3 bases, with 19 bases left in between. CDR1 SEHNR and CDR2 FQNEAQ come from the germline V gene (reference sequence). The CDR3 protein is CASSRPVVSTDTGELFF. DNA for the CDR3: TGTGCCAGCAGCCGTCCCGTGGTGAGCACGGACACCGGGGAGCTGTTTTTT.

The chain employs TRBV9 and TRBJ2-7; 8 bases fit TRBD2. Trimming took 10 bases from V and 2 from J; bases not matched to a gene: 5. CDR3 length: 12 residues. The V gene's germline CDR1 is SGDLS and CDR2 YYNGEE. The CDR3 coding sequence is TGTGCCCGGGGGGGGCCTACCTACGAGCAGTACTTC. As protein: CARGGPTYEQYF.

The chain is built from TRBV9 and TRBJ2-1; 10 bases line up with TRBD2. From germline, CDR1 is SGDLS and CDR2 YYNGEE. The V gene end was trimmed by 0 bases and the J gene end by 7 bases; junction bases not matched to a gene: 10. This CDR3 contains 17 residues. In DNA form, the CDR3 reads TGTGCCAGCAGCGTAGGAGGAAGCGGGGGGGCGAGTAATGAGCAGTTCTTC. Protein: CASSVGGSGGASNEQFF.

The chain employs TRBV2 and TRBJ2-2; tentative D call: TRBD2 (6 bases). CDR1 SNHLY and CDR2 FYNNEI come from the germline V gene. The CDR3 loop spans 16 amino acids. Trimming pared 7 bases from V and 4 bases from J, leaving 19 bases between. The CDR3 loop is CASTAAGQLRTGELFF. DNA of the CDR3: TGTGCCAGCACCGCAGCGGGCCAACTACGCACCGGGGAGCTGTTTTTT.

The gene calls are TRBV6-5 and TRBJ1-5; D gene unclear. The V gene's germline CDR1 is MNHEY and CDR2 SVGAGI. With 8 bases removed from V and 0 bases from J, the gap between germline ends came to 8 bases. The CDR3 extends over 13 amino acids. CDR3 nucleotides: TGTGCCAGCGGCAAATATAGCAATCAGCCCCAGCATTTT. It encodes CASGKYSNQPQHF.

Here the CDR3 DNA reads TGTGCCAGCAGTTCCCCACTGACAGCCTCTAATTCACCCCTCCACTTT. Translated, it gives CASSSPLTASNSPLHF. J is TRBJ1-6 and V is TRBV27, with D tentatively TRBD1 (5 bases). V lost 4 bases to trimming and J lost 6 bases, with 16 bases between them. Per the germline V gene, CDR1 is MNHEY and CDR2 is SMNVEV (reference sequence). The CDR3 spans 16 residues.